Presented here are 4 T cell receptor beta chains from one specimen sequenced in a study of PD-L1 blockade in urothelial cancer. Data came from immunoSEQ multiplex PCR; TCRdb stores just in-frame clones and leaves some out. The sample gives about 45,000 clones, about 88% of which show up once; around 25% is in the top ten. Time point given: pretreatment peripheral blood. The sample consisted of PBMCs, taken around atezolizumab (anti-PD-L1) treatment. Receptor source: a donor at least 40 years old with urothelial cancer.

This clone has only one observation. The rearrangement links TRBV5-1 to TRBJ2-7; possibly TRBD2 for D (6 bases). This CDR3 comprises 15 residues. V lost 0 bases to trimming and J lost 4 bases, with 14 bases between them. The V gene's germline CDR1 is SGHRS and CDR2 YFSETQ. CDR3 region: CASSLGGTVRYEQYF. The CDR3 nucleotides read TGCGCCAGCAGCTTGGGCGGGACGGTCCGATACGAGCAGTACTTC.

The CDR3 sequence: CASSDQRGETQYF. Written as DNA, the CDR3 is TGTGCCAGCAGCGACCAACGGGGGGAGACCCAGTACTTC. The chain links TRBV5-4 to TRBJ2-5; D may be TRBD2 (6 bases). This CDR3 is built from 13 residues. V lost 4 bases and J 5 bases, leaving 12 bases between the germline ends. Germline assignment: CDR1 SGHNT and CDR2 YYREEE (reference sequence).

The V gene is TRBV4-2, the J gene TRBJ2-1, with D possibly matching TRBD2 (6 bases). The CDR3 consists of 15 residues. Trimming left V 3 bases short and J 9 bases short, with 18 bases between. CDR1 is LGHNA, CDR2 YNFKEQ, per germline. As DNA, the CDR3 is TGTGCCAGCAGCCAGGAACCGGGACTTCTGGGTGAGCAGTTCTTC. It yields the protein CASSQEPGLLGEQFF.

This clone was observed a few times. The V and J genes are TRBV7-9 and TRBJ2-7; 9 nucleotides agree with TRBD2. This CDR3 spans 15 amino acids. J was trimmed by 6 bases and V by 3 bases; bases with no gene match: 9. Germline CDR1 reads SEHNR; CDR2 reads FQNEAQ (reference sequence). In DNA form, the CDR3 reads TGTGCCAGCAGCTTGGCGGGGGGGACCAGCGGCGAGCAGTACTTC. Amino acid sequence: CASSLAGGTSGEQYF.